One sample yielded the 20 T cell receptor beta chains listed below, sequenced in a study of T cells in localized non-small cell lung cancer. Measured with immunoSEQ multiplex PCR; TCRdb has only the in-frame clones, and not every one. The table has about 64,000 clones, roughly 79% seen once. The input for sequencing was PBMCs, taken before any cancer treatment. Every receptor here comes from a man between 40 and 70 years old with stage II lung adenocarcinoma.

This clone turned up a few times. CDR3 DNA sequence: TGTGCCAGCAGCTTCCTCGACAGGGAGGGCACTGAAGCTTTCTTT. This codes for CASSFLDREGTEAFF. This chain joins TRBV5-6 and TRBJ1-1; TRBD1 matches at 7 bases. The CDR3 consists of 15 residues. J gave up 4 bases and V 2 bases, and 8 bases lay outside the gene matches. Germline V gene lookup returns CDR1 SGHDT and CDR2 YYEEEE. The full variable domain, with the rest looked up from reference TRBV5-6 and TRBJ1-1, is DAGVTQSPTHLIKTRGQQVTLRCSPKSGHDTVSWYQQALGQGPQFIFQYYEEEERQRGNFPDRFSGHQFPNYSSELNVNALLLGDSALYLCASSFLDREGTEAFFGQGTRLTVV.

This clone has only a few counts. CDR3: CASSQDGLVNQPQHF. The CDR3, as DNA: TGTGCCAGCAGCCAAGACGGACTAGTTAATCAGCCCCAGCATTTT. The chain employs TRBV4-2 and TRBJ1-5; no clear D gene. From germline, CDR1 is LGHNA and CDR2 YNFKEQ. This CDR3 region has 15 residues. V shed 0 bases and J shed 4 bases, with 10 bases lying between them.

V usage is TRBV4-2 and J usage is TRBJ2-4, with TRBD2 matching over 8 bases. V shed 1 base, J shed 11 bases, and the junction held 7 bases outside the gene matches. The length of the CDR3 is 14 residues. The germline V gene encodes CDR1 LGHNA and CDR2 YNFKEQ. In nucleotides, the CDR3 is TGTGCCAGCAGCCAAGGGCTCATGCGGGGGGTTCAGTACTTC. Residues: CASSQGLMRGVQYF.

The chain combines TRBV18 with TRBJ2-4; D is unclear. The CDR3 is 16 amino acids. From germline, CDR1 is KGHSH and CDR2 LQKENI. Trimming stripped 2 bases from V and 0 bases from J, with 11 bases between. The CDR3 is CASSPTTRIAKNIQYF. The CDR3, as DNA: TGTGCCAGCTCACCAACTACAAGAATAGCCAAAAACATTCAGTACTTC.

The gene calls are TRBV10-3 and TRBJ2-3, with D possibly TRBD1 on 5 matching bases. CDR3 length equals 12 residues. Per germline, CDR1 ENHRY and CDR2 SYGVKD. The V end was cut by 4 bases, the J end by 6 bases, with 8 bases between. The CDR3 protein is CAISGTTDTQYF. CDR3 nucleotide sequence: TGTGCCATCAGTGGGACAACCGATACGCAGTATTTT.

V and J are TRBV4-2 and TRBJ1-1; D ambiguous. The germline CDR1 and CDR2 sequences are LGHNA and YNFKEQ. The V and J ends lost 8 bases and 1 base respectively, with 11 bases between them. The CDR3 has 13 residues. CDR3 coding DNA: TGTGCCAGCGGAGAAAGGTGGAACACTGAAGCTTTCTTT. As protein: CASGERWNTEAFF.

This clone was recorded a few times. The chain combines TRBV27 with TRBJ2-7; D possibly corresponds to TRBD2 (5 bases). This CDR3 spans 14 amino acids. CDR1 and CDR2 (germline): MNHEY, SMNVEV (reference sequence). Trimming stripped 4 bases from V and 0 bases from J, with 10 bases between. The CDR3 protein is CASSSQSGSYEQYF. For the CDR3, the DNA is TGTGCCAGCAGTTCGCAAAGCGGCTCCTACGAGCAGTACTTC.

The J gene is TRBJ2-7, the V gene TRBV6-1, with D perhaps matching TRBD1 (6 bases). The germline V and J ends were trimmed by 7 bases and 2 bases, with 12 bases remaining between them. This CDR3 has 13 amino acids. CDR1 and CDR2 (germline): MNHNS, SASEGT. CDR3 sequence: CASIGTGTYEQYF. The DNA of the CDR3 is TGTGCCAGCATAGGAACAGGGACCTACGAGCAGTACTTC.

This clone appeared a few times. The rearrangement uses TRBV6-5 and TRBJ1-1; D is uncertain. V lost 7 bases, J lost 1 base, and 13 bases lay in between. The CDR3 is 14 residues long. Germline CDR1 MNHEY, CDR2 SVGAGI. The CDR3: CASTQEGKNTEAFF. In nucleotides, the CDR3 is TGTGCCAGCACCCAAGAGGGTAAGAACACTGAAGCTTTCTTT.

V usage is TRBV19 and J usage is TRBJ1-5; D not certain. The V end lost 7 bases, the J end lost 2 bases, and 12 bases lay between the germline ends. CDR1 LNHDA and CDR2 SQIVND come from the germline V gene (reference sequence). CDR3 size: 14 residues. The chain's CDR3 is CASMGQQGNQPQHF. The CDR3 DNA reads TGTGCCAGTATGGGCCAGCAGGGCAATCAGCCCCAGCATTTT.

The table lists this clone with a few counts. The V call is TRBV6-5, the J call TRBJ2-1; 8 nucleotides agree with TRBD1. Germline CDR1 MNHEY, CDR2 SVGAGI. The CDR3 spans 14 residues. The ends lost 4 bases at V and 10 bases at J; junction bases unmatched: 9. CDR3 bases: TGTGCCAGCAGTTGGCAGGGGGCAATACGGGAGCAGTTCTTC. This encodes CASSWQGAIREQFF.

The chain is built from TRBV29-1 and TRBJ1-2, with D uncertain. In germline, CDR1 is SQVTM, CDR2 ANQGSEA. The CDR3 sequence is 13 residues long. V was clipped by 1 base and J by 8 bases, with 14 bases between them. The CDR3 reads CSVEVGPPQGYTF. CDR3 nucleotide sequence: TGCAGCGTTGAAGTTGGCCCCCCGCAGGGCTACACCTTC.

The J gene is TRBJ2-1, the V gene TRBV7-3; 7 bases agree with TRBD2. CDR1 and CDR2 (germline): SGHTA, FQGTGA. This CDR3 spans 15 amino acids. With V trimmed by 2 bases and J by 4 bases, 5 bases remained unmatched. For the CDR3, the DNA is TGTGCCAGCAGCTTAGATTGGGGGGGTTACAATGAGCAGTTCTTC. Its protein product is CASSLDWGGYNEQFF.

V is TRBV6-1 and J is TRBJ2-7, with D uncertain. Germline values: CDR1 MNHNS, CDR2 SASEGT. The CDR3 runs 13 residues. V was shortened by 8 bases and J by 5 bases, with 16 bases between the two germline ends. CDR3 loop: CASLGAVRNEQYF. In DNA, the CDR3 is TGTGCCAGCCTAGGTGCGGTCAGAAACGAGCAGTACTTC.

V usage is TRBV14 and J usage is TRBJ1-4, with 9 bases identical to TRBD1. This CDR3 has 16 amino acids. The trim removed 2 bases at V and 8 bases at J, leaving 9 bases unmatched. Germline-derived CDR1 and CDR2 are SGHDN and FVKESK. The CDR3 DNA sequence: TGTGCCAGCAGCCAACCCTCGGGACAGGGTGGAGAAAAACTGTTTTTT. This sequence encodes CASSQPSGQGGEKLFF.

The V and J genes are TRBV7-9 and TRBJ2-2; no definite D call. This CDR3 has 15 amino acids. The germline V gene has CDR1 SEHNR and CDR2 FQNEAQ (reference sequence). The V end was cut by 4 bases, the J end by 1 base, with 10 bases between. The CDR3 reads CASSSFWGNTGELFF. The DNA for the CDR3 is TGTGCCAGCAGCTCATTTTGGGGGAACACCGGGGAGCTGTTTTTT.

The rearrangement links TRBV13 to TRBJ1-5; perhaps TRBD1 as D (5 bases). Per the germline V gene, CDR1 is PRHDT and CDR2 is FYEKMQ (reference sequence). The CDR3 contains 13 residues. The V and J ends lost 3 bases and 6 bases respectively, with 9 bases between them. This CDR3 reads CASSLQGGQPQHF. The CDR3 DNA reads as TGTGCCAGCAGCTTGCAGGGAGGTCAGCCCCAGCATTTT.

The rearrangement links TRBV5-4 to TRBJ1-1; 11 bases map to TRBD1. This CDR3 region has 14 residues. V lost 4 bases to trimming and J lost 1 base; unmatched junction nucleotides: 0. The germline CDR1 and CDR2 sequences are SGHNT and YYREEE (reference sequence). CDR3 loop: CASSGTGGNTEAFF. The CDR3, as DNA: TGTGCCAGCAGCGGGACAGGGGGGAACACTGAAGCTTTCTTT.

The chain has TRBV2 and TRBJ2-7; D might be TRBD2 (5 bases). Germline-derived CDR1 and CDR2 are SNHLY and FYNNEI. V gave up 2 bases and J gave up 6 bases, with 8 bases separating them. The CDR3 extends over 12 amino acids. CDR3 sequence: CASSESGGEQYF. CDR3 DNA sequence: TGTGCCAGCAGTGAATCTGGAGGCGAGCAGTACTTC.

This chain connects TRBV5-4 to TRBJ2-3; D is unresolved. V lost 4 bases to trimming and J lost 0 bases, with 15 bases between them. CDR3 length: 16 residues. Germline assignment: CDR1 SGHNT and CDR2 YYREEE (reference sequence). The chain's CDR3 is CASSPSGDLSTDTQYF. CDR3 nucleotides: TGTGCCAGCAGCCCCTCCGGAGACTTGAGCACAGATACGCAGTATTTT.